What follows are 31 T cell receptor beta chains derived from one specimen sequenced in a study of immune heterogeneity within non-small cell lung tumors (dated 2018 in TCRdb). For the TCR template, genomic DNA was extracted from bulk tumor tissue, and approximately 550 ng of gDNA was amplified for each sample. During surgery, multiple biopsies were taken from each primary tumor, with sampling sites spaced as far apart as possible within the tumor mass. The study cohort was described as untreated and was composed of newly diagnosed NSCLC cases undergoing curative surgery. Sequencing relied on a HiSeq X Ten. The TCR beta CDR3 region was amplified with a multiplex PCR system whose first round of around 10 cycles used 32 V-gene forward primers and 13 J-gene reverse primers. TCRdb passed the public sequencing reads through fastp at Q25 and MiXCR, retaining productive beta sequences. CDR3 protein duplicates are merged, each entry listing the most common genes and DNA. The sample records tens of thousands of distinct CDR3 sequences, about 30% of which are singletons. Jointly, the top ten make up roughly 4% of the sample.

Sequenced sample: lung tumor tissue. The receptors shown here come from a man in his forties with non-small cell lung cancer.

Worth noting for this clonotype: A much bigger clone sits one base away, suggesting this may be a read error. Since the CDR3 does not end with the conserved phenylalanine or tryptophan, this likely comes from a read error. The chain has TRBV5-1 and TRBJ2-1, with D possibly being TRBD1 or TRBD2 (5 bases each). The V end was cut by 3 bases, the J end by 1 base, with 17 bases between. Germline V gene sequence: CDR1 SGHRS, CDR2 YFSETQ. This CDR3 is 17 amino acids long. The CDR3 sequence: CASSSGTGSLSYNEQFL. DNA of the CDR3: TGCGCCAGCAGCTCAGGGACGGGATCCCTTTCCTACAATGAGCAGTTCTTG.

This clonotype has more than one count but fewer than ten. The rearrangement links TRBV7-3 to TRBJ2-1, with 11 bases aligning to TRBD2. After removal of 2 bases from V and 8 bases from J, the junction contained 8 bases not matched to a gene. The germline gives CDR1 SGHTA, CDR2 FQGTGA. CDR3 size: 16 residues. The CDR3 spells CASSLGLAGGWDEQFF. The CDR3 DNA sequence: TGTGCCAGCAGCTTAGGGCTAGCGGGAGGATGGGATGAGCAGTTCTTC.

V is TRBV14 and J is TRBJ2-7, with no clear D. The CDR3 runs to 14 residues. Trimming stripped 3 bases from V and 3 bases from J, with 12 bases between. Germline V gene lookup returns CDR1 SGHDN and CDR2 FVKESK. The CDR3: CASSHSTWDYEQYF. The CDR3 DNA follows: TGTGCCAGCAGCCATTCGACGTGGGACTACGAGCAGTACTTC.

The CDR3 protein is CASSFPGGYQETQYF. As DNA, the CDR3 is TGTGCCAGCAGCTTCCCGGGTGGGTACCAAGAGACCCAGTACTTC. This chain links TRBV11-2 with TRBJ2-5; D is undetermined. Trimming left V 3 bases short and J 0 bases short, with 11 bases between. There are 15 residues in the CDR3. The germline V gene encodes CDR1 SGHAT and CDR2 FQNNGV.

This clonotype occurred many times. The CDR3 coding sequence is TGTGCCAGCAAGGGGGGGACAGCCTACGAGCAGTACTTC. Its protein product is CASKGGTAYEQYF. The chain recombines TRBV27 with TRBJ2-7; D possibly uses TRBD1 or TRBD2 (7 bases each). Germline V gene lookup returns CDR1 MNHEY and CDR2 SMNVEV (reference sequence). V lost 7 bases, J lost 2 bases, and 12 bases lay in between. The CDR3 is 13 amino acids.

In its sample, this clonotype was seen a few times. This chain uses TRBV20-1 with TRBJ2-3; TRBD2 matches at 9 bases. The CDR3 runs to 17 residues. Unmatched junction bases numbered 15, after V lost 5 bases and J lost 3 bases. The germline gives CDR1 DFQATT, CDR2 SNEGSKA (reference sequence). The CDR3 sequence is CSAGGGGRATGTDTQYF. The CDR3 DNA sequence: TGCAGTGCTGGAGGCGGCGGGAGGGCCACCGGGACAGATACGCAGTATTTT.

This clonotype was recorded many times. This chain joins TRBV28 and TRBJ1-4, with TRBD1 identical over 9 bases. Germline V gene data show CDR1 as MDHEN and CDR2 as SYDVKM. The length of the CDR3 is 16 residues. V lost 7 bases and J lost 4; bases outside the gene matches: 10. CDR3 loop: CASTSVRGQGNEKLFF. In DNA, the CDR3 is TGTGCCAGCACCTCAGTGAGGGGACAGGGTAATGAAAAACTGTTTTTT.

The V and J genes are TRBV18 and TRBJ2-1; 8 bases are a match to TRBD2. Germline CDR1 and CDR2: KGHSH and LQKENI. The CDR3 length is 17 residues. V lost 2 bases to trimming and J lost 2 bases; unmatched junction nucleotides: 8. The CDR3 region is CASSPVAGRAAYNEQFF. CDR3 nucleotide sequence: TGTGCCAGCTCACCAGTAGCGGGGAGGGCGGCCTACAATGAGCAGTTCTTC.

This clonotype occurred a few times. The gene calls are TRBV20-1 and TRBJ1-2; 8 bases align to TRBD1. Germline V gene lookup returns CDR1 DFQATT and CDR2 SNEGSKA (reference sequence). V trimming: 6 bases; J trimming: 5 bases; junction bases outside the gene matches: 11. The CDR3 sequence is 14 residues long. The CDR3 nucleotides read TGCAGTGCGAGTCGGTTACAGGGGGAATATGGCTACACCTTC. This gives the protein CSASRLQGEYGYTF.

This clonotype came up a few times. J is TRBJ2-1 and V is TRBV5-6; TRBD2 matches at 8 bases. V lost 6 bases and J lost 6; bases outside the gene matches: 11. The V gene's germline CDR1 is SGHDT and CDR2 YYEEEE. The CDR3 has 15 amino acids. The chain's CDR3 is CASIGGGIPGNEQFF. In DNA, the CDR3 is TGTGCCAGCATCGGGGGGGGAATTCCTGGCAATGAGCAGTTCTTC.

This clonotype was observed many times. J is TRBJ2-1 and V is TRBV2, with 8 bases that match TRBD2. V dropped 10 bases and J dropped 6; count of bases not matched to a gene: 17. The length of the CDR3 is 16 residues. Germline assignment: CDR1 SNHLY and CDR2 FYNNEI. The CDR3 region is CAKQTSDQKRGNEQFF. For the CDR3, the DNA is TGTGCCAAGCAGACTAGCGACCAAAAACGGGGCAATGAGCAGTTCTTC.

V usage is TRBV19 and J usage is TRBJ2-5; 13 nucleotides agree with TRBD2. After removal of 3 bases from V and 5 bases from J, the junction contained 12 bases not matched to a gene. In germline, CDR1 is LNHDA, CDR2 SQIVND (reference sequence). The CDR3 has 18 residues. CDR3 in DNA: TGTGCCAGTAGTATCGAGACCGGGACTAGCGGGATGCGGGAGACCCAGTACTTC. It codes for CASSIETGTSGMRETQYF.

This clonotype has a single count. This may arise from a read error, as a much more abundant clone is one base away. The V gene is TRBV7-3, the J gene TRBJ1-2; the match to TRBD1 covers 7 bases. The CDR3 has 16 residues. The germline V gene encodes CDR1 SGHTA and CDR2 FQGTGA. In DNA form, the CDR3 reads TGTGCCAGCAGCCCAACAGGGGCGGGCGAGATCTATTGCTACACCTTC. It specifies CASSPTGAGEIYCYTF.

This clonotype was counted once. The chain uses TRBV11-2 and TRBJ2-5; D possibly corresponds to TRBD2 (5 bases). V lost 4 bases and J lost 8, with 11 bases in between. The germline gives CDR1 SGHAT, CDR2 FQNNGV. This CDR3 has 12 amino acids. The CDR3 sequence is CASSSARDTQYF. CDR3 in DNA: TGTGCCAGCAGCTCCGCTCGGGATACCCAGTACTTC.

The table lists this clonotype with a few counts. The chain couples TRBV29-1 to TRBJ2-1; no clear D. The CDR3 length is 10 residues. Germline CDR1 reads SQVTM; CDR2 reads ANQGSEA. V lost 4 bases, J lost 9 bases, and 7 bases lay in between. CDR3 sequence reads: CSVGGAEQFF. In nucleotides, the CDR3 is TGCAGCGTTGGTGGAGCTGAGCAGTTCTTC.

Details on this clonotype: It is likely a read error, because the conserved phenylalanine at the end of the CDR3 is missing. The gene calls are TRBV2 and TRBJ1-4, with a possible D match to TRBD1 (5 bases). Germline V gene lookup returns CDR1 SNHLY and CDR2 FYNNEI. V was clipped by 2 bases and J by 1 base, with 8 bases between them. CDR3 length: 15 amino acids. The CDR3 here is CASSERQGTNEKLFI. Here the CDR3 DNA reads TGTGCCAGCAGTGAAAGGCAGGGAACTAATGAAAAACTGTTTATT.

This chain's CDR3 is CSARSTSGMTDTQYF. The CDR3 DNA reads TGCAGTGCTAGATCGACTAGCGGGATGACAGATACGCAGTATTTT. The J gene is TRBJ2-3, the V gene TRBV20-1, with 11 nucleotides matching TRBD2. This CDR3 comprises 15 residues. Germline lookup yields CDR1 DFQATT and CDR2 SNEGSKA (reference sequence). Losses at the gene ends were 2 bases for V and 3 bases for J; bases not matched to a gene: 4.

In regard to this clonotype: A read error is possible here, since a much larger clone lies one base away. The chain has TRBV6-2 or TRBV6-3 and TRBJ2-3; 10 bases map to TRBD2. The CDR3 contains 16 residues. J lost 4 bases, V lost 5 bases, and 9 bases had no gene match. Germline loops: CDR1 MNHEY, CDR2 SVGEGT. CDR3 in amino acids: CASSGASGRSADTQYF. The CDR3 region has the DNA TGTGCCAGCAGTGGCGCTAGCGGGAGATCGGCAGATACGCAGTATTTT.

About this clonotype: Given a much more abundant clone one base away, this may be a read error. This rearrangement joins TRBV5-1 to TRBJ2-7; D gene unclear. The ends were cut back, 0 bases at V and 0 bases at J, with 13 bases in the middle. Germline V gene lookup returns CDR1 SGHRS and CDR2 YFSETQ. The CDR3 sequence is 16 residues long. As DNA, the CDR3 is TGCGCCAGCAGCTTGGGTCTACAGAAAAGCTCCTACGAGCAGTACTTC. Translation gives CASSLGLQKSSYEQYF.

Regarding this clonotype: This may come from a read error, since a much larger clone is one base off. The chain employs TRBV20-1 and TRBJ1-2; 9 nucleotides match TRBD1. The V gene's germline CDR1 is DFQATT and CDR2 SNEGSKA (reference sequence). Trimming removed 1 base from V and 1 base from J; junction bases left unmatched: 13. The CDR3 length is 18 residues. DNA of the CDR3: TGCAGTGCTAGAGCTACAGTGGGGGGACAGGGCCATAACTATGGCTACACCTTC. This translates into CSARATVGGQGHNYGYTF.

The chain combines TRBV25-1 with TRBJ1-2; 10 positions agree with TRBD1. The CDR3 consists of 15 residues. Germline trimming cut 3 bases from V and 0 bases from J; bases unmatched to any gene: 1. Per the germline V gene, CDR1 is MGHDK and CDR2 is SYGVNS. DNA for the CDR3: TGTGCCAGCAGTGACGACAGGGGGCCTAACTATGGCTACACCTTC. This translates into CASSDDRGPNYGYTF.

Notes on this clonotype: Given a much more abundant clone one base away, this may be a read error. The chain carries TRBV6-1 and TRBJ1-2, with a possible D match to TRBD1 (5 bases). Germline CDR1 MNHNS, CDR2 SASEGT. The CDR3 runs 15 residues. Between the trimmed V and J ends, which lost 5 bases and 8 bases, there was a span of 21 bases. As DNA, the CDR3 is TGTGCCAGCAGTCCACACGGGACGGATTTCCAGGGCTACACCTTC. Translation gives CASSPHGTDFQGYTF.

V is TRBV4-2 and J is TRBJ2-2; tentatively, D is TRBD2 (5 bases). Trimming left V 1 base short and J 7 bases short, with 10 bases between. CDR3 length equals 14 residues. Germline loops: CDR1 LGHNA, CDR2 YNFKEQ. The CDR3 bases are TGTGCCAGCAGCCAAGGGCTCGAGGGCGGGGAGCTGTTTTTT. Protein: CASSQGLEGGELFF.

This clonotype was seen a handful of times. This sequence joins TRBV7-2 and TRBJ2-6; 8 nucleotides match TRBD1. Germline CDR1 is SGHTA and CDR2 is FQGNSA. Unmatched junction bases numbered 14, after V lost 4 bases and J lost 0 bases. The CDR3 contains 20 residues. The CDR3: CASSSRAAGQVPSGANVLTF. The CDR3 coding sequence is TGTGCCAGCAGCTCGCGGGCTGCGGGACAGGTTCCCTCTGGGGCCAACGTCCTGACTTTC.

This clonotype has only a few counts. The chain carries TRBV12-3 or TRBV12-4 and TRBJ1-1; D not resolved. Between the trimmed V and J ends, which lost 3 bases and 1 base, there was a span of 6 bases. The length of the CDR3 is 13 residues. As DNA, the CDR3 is TGTGCCAGCAGTTTTAGCTGGAACACTGAAGCTTTCTTT. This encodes CASSFSWNTEAFF.

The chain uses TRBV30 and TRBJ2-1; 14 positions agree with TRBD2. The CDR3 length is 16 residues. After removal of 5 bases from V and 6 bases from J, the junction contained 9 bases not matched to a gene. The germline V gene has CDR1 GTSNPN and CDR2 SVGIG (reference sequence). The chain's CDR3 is CAWSTSGRAHRNEQFF. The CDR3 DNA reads TGTGCCTGGTCGACTAGCGGGAGGGCCCACCGCAATGAGCAGTTCTTC.

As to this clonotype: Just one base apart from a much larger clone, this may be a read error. The CDR3 DNA is TGTGCCACCAGCATGGAAAACAGCGAAGCTTTCTTT. Its translation is CATSMENSEAFF. The V call is TRBV15, the J call TRBJ1-1; D remains unclear. Germline CDR1 reads LNHNV; CDR2 reads YYDKDF (reference sequence). This CDR3 spans 12 amino acids. V lost 4 bases and J 8 bases, leaving 11 bases between the germline ends.

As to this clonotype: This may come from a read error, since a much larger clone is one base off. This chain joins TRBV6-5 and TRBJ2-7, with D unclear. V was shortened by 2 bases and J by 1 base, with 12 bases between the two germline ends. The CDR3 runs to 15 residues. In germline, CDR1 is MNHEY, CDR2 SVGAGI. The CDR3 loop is CASSYGPGVSYEQYF. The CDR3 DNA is TGTGCCAGCAGTTACGGTCCTGGGGTATCCTACGAGCAGTACTTC.

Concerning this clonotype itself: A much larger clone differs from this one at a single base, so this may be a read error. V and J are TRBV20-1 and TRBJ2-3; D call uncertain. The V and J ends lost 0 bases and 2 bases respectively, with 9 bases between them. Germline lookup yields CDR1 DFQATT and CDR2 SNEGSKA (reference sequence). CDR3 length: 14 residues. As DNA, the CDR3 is TGCAGTGCTAGAGACGCCAGCTCCACAGATACGCAGTATTTT. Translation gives CSARDASSTDTQYF.

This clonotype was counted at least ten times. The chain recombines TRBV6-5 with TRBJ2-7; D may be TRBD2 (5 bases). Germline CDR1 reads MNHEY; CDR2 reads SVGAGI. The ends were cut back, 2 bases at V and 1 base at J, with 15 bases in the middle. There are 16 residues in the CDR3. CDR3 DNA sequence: TGTGCCAGCAGTTACAGCGGACTCGTACCTTCCTACGAGCAGTACTTC. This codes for CASSYSGLVPSYEQYF.

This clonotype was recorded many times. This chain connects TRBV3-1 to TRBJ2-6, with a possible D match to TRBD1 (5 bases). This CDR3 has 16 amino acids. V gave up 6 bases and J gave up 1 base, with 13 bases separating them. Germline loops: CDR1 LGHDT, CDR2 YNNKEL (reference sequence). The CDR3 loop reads CASSRIPGSGANVLTF. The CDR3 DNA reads TGTGCCAGCAGTAGAATACCAGGGTCTGGGGCCAACGTCCTGACTTTC. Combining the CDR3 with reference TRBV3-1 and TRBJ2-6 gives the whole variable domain DTAVSQTPKYLVTQMGNDKSIKCEQNLGHDTMYWYKQDSKKFLKIMFSYNNKELIINETVPNRFSPKSPDKAHLNLHINSLELGDSAVYFCASSRIPGSGANVLTFGAGSRLTVL.